This entry is about one T cell receptor beta chain. Its antigen is not identified. Germline assignment: CDR1 SGHTA and CDR2 FQGNSA. V lost 5 bases and J lost 6; bases outside the gene matches: 7. The CDR3 is 16 residues long. This entry belongs to a study of human T cells and chemical hapten exposure. Study details: DPC at 0.01% went onto the upper back in patch tests, read at 6 days. Study-wide points: Positively correlated with patch test score were the counts of PT1 expanded TCRs.

The sample's time point: patch test 3, about 24 weeks after DPC sensitization. Treatment noted: therapeutic diphenylcyclopropenone sensitization with weekly scalp DPC. Library construction involved attaching unique molecular identifiers to individual cDNA molecules, which allowed quantitative, reproducible TCR counting. TCRdb reprocessed the RACE reads with MiXCR, giving one entry per CDR3 protein. In the table there are 150,000 to 200,000 distinct CDR3 sequences, about a quarter of which are singletons. This receptor was obtained from a woman younger than 35 with alopecia areata. Some clones in this sample may be carry-over from other donors' samples. The specimen comprised whole blood, sampled in connection with sensitization to the hapten diphenylcyclopropenone (DPC). The chain has TRBV7-2 and TRBJ2-1; 13 positions agree with TRBD2. CDR3 protein: CASSRKLAGGGNEQFF. The CDR3 DNA is TGTGCCAGCAGCAGGAAACTAGCGGGAGGGGGCAATGAGCAGTTCTTC. Supplemented by reference TRBV7-2 and TRBJ2-1, the full variable domain reads GAGVSQSPSNKVTEKGKDVELRCDPISGHTALYWYRQSLGQGLEFLIYFQGNSAPDKSGLPSDRFSAERTGGSVSTLTIQRTQQEDSAVYLCASSRKLAGGGNEQFFGPGTRLTVL.